The clone carrying this T cell receptor (beta chain) has ten or more counts. The sample is drawn from a study of T cells after yellow fever vaccination. TCRdb processed the 5' RACE reads anew with MiXCR; each CDR3 protein has one entry. The sample includes about 240,000 distinct CDR3 sequences, 6.9% of them seen just once. V was pared by 0 bases and J by 4 bases, with 11 bases between. The CDR3 has 15 residues. Germline CDR1 LGHNA, CDR2 YSLEER. V gene TRBV4-3 combines with J gene TRBJ2-3; the D call may be TRBD1 or TRBD2 (5 bases each). This clonotype was obtained from a man aged 25-45 years who received the YFV17D yellow fever vaccine. Specimen: CD4+ T cells sorted from PBMCs, collected 15 days after the yellow fever booster vaccination. Here the CDR3 reads CASSQDQGAPDTQYF. As DNA, the CDR3 is TGCGCCAGCAGCCAAGACCAGGGAGCCCCAGATACGCAGTATTTT.